This T cell receptor (beta chain) was captured in a study of long-term antiretroviral therapy in people with HIV. Note on this clone: Its specificity is not known.

At survey level, the immunoSEQ assay was run in its v3.0 version. The repertoire was sequenced with immunoSEQ multiplex PCR; TCRdb's copy has only in-frame clones and lacks some. The sample includes about 15,000 clones, roughly four fifths seen only once; the top ten take about 15%. Study-wide results and limits: Clones that had undergone expansion before ART prevailed in the repertoire throughout all time points.

Losses at the gene ends were 4 bases for V and 12 bases for J; bases not matched to a gene: 18. There are 16 residues in the CDR3. Germline CDR1 and CDR2: LGHNA and YNFKEQ. Material: unsorted PBMCs, obtained 2.5 years before starting antiretroviral therapy. The V gene is TRBV4-2, the J gene TRBJ2-1; 7 bases are a match to TRBD2. This sequence originates from a woman between 45 and 60 years old with HIV. CDR3 coding DNA: TGTGCCAGCAGCCCGCAAAGCGGGGTACAGCACGGAGCGCAGTTCTTC. Translation: CASSPQSGVQHGAQFF.